This T cell receptor (beta chain) is from a study of T cells in localized non-small cell lung cancer. The J segment lost 4 bases and the V segment lost 4 bases, leaving 10 bases of the junction unmatched. This CDR3 is 15 amino acids long. Germline-derived CDR1 and CDR2 are SGHRS and YFSETQ. This table comes from immunoSEQ multiplex PCR, and its TCRdb copy is limited to in-frame clones, with some not included. The repertoire holds around 80,000 clones, with around 80% as singletons. Comments on this clone: No antigen is known for it.

Study-wide results and caveats: The appearance of a median approximately 57 of the top 100 tumor clones was seen in adjacent lung. Without multi-region sequencing, intratumor heterogeneity could not be excluded.

The source was PBMCs, collected before any cancer treatment. The sequence was obtained from a man between 35 and 75 years old with stage II squamous cell lung carcinoma. This chain joins TRBV5-1 and TRBJ2-7; TRBD2 matches 8 bases. CDR3 nucleotide sequence: TGCGCCAGCAGCCCGGGTAGCGGGAACGAGTACGAGCAGTACTTC. This gives the protein CASSPGSGNEYEQYF.